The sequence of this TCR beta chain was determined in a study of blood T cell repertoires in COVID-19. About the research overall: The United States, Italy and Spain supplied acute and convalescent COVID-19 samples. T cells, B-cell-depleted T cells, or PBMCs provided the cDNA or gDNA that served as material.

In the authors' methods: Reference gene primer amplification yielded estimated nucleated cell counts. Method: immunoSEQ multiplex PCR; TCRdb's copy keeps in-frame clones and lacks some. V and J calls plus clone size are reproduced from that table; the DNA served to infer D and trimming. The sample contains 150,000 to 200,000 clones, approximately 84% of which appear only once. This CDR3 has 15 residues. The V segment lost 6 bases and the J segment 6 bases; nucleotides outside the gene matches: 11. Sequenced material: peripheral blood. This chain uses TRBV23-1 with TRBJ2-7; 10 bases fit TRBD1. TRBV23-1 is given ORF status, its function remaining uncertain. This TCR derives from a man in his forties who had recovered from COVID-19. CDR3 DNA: TGCGCCAGCAGAGCCGGGACAGGGGACGCTGGCGAGCAGTACTTC. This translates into CASRAGTGDAGEQYF.